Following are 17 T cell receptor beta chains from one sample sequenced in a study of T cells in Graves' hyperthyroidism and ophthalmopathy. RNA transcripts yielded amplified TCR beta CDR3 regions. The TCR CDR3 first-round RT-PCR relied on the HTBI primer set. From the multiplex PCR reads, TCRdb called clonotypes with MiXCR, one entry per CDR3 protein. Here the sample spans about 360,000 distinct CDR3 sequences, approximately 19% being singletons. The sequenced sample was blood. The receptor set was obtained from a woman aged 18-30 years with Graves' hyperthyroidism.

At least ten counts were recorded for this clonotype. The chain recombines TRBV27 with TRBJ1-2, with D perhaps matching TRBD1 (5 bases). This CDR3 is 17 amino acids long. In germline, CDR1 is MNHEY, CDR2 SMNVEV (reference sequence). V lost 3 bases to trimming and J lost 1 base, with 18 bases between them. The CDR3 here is CASSFGALGRLNYGYTF. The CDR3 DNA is TGTGCCAGCAGTTTTGGGGCGCTGGGACGGCTTAACTATGGCTACACCTTC.

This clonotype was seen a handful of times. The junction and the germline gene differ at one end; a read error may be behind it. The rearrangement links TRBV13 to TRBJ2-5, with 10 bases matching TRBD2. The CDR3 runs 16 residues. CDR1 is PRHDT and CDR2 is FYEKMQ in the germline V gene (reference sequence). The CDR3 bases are TGTGCCGGCAGCTTAGTTGCAGCGGGGGGGCAAGAGACCCAGTACTTC. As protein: CAGSLVAAGGQETQYF.

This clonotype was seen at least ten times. The CDR3 spells CASSWQGVRYEQYF. The CDR3 DNA reads TGTGCCAGCAGTTGGCAGGGGGTTCGGTACGAGCAGTACTTC. The gene calls are TRBV2 and TRBJ2-7, with 7 bases that match TRBD1. From germline, CDR1 is SNHLY and CDR2 FYNNEI. This CDR3 is built from 14 residues. Germline trimming cut 5 bases from V and 4 bases from J; bases unmatched to any gene: 8.

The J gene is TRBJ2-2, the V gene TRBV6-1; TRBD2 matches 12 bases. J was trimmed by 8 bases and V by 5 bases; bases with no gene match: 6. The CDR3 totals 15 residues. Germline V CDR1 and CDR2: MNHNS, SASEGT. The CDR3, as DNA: TGTGCCAGCAGTCGACTAGCGGGAGATGTAGGGGAGCTGTTTTTT. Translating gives CASSRLAGDVGELFF.

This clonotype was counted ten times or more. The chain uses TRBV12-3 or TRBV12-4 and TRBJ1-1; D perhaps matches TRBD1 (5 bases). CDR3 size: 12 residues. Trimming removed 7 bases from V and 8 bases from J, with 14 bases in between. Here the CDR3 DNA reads TGTGCCAGCACTCCCGGTGGGGGGGAAGCTTTCTTT. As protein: CASTPGGGEAFF.

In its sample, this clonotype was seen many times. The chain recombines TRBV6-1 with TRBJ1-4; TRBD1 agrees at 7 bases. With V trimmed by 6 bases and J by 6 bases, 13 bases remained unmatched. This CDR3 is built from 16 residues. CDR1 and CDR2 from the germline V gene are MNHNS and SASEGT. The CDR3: CASRGWGDREDEKLFF. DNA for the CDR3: TGTGCCAGCAGGGGCTGGGGTGACAGGGAGGATGAAAAACTGTTTTTT.

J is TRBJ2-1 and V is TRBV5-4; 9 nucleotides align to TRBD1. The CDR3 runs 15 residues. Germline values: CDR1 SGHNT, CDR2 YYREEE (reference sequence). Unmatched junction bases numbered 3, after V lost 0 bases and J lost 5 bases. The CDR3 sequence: CASSLGDRVHNEQFF. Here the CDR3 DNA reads TGTGCCAGCAGCTTGGGGGACAGGGTGCACAATGAGCAGTTCTTC.

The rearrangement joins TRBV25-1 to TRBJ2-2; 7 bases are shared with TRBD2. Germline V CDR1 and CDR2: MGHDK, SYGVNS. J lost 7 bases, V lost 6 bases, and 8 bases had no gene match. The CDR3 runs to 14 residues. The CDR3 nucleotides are TGTGCCAGCAGGGCTCTGGGGGGGAACGGGGAGCTGTTTTTT. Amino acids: CASRALGGNGELFF.

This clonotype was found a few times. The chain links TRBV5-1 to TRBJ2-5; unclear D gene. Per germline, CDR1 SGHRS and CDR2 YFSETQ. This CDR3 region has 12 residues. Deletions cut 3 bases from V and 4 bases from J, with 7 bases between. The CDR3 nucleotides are TGCGCCAGCAGCTCTAGTTTAGAGACCCAGTACTTC. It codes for CASSSSLETQYF.

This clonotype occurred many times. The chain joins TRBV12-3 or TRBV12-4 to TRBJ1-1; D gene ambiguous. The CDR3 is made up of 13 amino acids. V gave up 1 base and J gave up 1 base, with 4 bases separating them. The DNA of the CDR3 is TGTGCCAGCAGTTTAGTTCAGAACACTGAAGCTTTCTTT. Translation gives CASSLVQNTEAFF.

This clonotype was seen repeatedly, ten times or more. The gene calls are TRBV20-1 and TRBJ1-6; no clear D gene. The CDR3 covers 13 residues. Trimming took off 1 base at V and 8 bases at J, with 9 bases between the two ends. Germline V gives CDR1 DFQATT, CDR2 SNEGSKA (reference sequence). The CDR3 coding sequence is TGCAGTGCTAGAGTCAGCGGCGATTCACCCCTCCACTTT. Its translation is CSARVSGDSPLHF.

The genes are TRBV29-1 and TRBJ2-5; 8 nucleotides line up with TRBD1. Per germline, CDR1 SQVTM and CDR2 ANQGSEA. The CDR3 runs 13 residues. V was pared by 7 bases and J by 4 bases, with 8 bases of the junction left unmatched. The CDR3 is CSGGQGRSETQYF. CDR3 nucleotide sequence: TGCAGCGGAGGACAGGGCAGATCAGAGACCCAGTACTTC.

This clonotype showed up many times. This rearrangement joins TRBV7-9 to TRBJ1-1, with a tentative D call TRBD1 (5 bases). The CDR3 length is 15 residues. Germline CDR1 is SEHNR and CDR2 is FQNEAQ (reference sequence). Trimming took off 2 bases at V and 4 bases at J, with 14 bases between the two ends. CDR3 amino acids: CASSLSVFGGTEAFF. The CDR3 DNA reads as TGTGCCAGCAGCTTATCGGTGTTCGGGGGCACTGAAGCTTTCTTT.

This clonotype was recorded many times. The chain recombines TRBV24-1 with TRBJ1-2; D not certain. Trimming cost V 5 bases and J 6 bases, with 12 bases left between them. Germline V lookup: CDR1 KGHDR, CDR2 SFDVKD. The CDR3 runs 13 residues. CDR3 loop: CATSARERDGYTF. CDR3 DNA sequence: TGTGCCACCAGTGCCCGGGAGCGGGATGGCTACACCTTC.

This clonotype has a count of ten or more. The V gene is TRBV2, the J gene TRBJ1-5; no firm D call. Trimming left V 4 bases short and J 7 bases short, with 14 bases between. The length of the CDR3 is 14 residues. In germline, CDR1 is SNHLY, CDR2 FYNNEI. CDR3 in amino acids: CASSGLRGGQPQHF. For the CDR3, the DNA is TGTGCCAGCAGTGGCCTACGAGGCGGACAGCCCCAGCATTTT. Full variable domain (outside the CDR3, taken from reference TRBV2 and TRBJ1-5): EPEVTQTPSHQVTQMGQEVILRCVPISNHLYFYWYRQILGQKVEFLVSFYNNEISEKSEIFDDQFSVERPDGSNFTLKIRSTKLEDSAMYFCASSGLRGGQPQHFGDGTRLSIL.

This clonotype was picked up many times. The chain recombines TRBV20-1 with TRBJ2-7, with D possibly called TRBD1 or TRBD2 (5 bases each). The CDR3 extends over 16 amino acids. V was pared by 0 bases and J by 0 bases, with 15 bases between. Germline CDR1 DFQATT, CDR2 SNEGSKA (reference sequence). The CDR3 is CSARDRWGSSSYEQYF. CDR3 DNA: TGCAGTGCTAGAGATCGTTGGGGGAGCAGCTCCTACGAGCAGTACTTC.

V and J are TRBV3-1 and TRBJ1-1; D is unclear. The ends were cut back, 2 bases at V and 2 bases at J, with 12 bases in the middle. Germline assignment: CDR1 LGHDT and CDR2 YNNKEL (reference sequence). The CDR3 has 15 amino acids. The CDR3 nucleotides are TGTGCCAGCAGCCAACGACGGTGGGGAAACACTGAAGCTTTCTTT. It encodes CASSQRRWGNTEAFF.